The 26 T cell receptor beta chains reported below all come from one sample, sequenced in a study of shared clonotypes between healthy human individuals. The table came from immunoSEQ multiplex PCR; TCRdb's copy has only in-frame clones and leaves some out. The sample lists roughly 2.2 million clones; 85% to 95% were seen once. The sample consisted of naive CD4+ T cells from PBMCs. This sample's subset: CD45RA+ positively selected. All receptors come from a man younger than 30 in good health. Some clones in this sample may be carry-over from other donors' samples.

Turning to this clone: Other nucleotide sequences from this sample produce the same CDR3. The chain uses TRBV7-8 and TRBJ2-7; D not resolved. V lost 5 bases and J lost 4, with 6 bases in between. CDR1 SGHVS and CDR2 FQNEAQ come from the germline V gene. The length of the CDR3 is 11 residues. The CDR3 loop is CASSAAYEQYF. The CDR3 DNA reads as TGTGCCAGCAGCGCAGCATACGAGCAGTACTTC.

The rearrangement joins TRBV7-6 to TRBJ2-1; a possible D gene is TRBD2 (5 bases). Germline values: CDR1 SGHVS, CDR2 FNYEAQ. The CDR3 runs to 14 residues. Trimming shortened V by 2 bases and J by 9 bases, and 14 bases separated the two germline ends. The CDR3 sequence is CASSLTENRGEQFF. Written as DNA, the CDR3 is TGTGCCAGCAGCTTAACTGAGAACCGGGGTGAGCAGTTCTTC. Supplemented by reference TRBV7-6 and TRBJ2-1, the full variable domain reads GAGVSQSPRYKVTKRGQDVALRCDPISGHVSLYWYRQALGQGPEFLTYFNYEAQQDKSGLPNDRFSAERPEGSISTLTIQRTEQRDSAMYRCASSLTENRGEQFFGPGTRLTVL.

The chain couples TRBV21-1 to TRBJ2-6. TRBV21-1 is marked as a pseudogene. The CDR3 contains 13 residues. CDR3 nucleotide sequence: TGTGCCACCCGGAATTCTGGGGCCAACGTCCTGACTTTC. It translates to CATRNSGANVLTF.

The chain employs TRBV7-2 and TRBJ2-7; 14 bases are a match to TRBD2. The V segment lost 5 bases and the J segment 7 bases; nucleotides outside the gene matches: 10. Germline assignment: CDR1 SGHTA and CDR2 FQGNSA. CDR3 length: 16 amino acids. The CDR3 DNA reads TGTGCCAGCAGCACGACTAGCGGGAGGGCCTCTTGGGAGCAGTACTTC. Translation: CASSTTSGRASWEQYF.

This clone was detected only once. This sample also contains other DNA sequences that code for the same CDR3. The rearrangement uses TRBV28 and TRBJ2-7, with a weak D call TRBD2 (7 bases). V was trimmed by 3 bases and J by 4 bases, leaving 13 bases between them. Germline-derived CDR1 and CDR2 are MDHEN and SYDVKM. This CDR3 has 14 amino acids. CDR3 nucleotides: TGTGCCAGCAGTTTGCCGGGGGGCCGATACGAGCAGTACTTC. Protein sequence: CASSLPGGRYEQYF.

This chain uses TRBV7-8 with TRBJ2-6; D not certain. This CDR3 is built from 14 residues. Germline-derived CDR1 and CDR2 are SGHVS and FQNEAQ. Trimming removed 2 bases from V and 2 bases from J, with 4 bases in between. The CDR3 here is CASSLNPGANVLTF. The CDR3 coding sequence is TGTGCCAGCAGCTTAAATCCTGGGGCCAACGTCCTGACTTTC. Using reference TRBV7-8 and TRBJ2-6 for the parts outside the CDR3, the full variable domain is GAGVSQSPRYKVAKRGQDVALRCDPISGHVSLFWYQQALGQGPEFLTYFQNEAQLDKSGLPSDRFFAERPEGSVSTLKIQRTQQEDSAVYLCASSLNPGANVLTFGAGSRLTVL.

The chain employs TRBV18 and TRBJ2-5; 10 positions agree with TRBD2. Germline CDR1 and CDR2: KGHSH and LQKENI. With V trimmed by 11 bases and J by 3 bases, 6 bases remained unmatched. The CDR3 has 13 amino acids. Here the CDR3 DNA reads TGTGCCTCGGCCGGACTAGCGGAAGAGACCCAGTACTTC. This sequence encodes CASAGLAEETQYF.

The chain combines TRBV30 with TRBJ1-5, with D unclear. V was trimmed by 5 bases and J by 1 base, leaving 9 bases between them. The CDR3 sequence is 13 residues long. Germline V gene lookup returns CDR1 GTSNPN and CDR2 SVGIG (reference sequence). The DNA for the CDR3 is TGTGCCTGGGGCCGAGGAAGCAATCAGCCCCAGCATTTT. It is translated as CAWGRGSNQPQHF. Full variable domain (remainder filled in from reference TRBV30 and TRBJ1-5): SQTIHQWPATLVQPVGSPLSLECTVEGTSNPNLYWYRQAAGRGLQLLFYSVGIGQISSEVPQNLSASRPQDRQFILSSKKLLLSDSGFYLCAWGRGSNQPQHFGDGTRLSIL.

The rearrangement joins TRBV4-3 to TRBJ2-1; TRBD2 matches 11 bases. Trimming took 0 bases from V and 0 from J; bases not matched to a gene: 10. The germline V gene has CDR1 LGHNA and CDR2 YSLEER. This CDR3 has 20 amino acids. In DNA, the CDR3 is TGCGCCAGCAGCCAAGAGATACGACTAGCGGGATCTAGCTCCTACAATGAGCAGTTCTTC. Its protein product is CASSQEIRLAGSSSYNEQFF.

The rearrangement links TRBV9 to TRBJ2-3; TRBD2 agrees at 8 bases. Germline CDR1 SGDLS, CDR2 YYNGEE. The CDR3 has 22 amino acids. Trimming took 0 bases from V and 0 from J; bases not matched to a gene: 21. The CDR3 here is CASSVAMGLAGLTEYSTDTQYF. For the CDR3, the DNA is TGTGCCAGCAGCGTAGCTATGGGGCTAGCGGGTCTCACGGAATATAGCACAGATACGCAGTATTTT. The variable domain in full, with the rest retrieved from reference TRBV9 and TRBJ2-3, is DSGVTQTPKHLITATGQRVTLRCSPRSGDLSVYWYQQSLDQGLQFLIQYYNGEERAKGNILERFSAQQFPDLHSELNLSSLELGDSALYFCASSVAMGLAGLTEYSTDTQYFGPGTRLTVL.

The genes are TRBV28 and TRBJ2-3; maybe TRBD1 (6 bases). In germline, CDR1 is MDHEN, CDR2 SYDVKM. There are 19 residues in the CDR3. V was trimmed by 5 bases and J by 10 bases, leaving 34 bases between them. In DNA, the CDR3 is TGTGCCAGCAGTCTCCGACAGGCTTTACGGATGATGGGTGGATATGCGCAGTATTTT. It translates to CASSLRQALRMMGGYAQYF.

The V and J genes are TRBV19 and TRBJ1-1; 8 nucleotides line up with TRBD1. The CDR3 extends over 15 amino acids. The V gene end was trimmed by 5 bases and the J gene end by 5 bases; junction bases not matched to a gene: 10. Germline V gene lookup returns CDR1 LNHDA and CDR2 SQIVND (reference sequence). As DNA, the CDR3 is TGTGCCAGTAGTTCCACGACAGGGGCTGGAACTGAAGCTTTCTTT. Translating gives CASSSTTGAGTEAFF.

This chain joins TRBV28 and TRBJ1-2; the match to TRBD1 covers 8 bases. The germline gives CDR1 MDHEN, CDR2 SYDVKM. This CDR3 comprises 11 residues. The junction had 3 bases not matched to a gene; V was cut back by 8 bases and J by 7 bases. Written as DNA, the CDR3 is TGTGCCAGCGGAGACAGGGGTGGCTACACCTTC. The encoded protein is CASGDRGGYTF.

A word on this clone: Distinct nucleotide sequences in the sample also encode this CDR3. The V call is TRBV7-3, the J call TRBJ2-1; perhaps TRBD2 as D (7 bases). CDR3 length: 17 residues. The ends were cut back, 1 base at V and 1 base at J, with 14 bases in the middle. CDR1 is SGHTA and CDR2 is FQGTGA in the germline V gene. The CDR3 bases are TGTGCCAGCAGCTTAAGGGGGGGCCCAGGGTCCTACAATGAGCAGTTCTTC. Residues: CASSLRGGPGSYNEQFF.

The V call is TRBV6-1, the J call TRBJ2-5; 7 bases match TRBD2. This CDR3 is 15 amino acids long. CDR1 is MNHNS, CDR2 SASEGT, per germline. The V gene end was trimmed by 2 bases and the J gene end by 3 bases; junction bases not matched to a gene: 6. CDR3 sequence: CASSEIRAGKETQYF. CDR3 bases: TGTGCCAGCAGTGAAATACGAGCGGGAAAAGAGACCCAGTACTTC.

The CDR3 DNA sequence: TGTGCCAGCCTTGACAGGGGTTACCAAGAGACCCAGTACTTC. This gives the protein CASLDRGYQETQYF. V is TRBV5-4 and J is TRBJ2-5, with 8 bases matching TRBD1. This CDR3 has 14 residues. Looked up from germline, CDR1 is SGHNT and CDR2 is YYREEE (reference sequence). Trimming cost V 7 bases and J 0 bases; bases outside gene matches: 5.

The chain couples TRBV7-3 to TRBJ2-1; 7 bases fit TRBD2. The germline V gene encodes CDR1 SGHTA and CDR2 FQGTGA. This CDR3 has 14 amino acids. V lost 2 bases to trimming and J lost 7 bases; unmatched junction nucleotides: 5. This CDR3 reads CASSLEGRGNEQFF. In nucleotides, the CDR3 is TGTGCCAGCAGCTTAGAGGGGCGGGGGAATGAGCAGTTCTTC.

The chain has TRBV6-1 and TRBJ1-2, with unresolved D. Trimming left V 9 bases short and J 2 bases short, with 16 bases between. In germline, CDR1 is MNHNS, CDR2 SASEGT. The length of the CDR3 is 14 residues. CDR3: CASTGGLVNYGYTF. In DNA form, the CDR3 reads TGTGCCAGTACTGGCGGGCTCGTCAACTATGGCTACACCTTC.

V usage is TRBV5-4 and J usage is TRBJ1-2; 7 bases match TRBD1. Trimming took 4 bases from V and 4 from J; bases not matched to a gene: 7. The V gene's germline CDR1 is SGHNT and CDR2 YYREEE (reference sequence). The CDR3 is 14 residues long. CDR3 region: CASSPSGGPYGYTF. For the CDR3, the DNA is TGTGCCAGCAGCCCGTCAGGGGGGCCCTATGGCTACACCTTC.

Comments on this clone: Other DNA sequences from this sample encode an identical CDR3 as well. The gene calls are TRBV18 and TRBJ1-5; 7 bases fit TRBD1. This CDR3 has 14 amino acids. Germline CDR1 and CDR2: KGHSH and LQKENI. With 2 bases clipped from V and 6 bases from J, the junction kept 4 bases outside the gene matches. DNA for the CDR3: TGTGCCAGCTCACCAACAGGGGTGGGTCAGCCCCAGCATTTT. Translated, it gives CASSPTGVGQPQHF.

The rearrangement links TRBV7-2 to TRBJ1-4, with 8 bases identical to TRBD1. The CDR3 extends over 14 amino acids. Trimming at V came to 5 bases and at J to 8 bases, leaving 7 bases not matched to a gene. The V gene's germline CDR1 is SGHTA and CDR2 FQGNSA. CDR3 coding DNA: TGTGCCAGCAGCCCGACAGGGGTGAAGGAAAAACTGTTTTTT. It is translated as CASSPTGVKEKLFF. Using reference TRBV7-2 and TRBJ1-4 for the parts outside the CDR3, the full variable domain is GAGVSQSPSNKVTEKGKDVELRCDPISGHTALYWYRQSLGQGLEFLIYFQGNSAPDKSGLPSDRFSAERTGGSVSTLTIQRTQQEDSAVYLCASSPTGVKEKLFFGSGTQLSVL.

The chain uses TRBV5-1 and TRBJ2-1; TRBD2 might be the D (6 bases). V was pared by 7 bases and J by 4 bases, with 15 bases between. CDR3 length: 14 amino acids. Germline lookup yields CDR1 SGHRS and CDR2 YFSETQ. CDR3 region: CASSKSSGYNEQFF. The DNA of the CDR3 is TGCGCCAGCTCTAAAAGTAGCGGTTACAATGAGCAGTTCTTC. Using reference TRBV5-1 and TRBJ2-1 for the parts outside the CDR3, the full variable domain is KAGVTQTPRYLIKTRGQQVTLSCSPISGHRSVSWYQQTPGQGLQFLFEYFSETQRNKGNFPGRFSGRQFSNSRSEMNVSTLELGDSALYLCASSKSSGYNEQFFGPGTRLTVL.

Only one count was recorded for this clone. The CDR3 sequence is CASSPELAGVRTGELFF. The CDR3 DNA is TGTGCCAGCAGCCCAGAACTAGCGGGAGTCCGAACCGGGGAGCTGTTTTTT. V gene TRBV27 combines with J gene TRBJ2-2; TRBD2 aligns across 11 bases. The CDR3 covers 17 residues. The germline gives CDR1 MNHEY, CDR2 SMNVEV (reference sequence). V was clipped by 6 bases and J by 5 bases; unmatched bases: 11.

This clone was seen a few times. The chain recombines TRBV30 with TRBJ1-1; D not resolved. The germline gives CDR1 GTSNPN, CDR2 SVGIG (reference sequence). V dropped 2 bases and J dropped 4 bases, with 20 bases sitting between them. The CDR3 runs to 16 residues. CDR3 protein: CAWSTFSGPLSTEAFF. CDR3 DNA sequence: TGTGCCTGGAGTACCTTCTCCGGACCCTTGAGCACTGAAGCTTTCTTT. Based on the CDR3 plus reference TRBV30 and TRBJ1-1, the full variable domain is SQTIHQWPATLVQPVGSPLSLECTVEGTSNPNLYWYRQAAGRGLQLLFYSVGIGQISSEVPQNLSASRPQDRQFILSSKKLLLSDSGFYLCAWSTFSGPLSTEAFFGQGTRLTVV.

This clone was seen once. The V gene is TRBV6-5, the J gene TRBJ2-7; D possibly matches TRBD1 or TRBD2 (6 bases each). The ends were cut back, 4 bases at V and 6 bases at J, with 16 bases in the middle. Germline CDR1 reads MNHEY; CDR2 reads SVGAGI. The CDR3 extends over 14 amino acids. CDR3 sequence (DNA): TGTGCCAGCAGTTCCGGAGGGGGATGGGGCGAGCAGTACTTC. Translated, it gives CASSSGGGWGEQYF.

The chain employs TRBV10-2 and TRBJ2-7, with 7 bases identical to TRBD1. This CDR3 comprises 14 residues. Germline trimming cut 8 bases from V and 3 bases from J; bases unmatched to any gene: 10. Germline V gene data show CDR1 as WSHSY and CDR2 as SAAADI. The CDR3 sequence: CASGDSFLSYEQYF. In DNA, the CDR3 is TGCGCCAGCGGGGACAGTTTTTTAAGCTACGAGCAGTACTTC.